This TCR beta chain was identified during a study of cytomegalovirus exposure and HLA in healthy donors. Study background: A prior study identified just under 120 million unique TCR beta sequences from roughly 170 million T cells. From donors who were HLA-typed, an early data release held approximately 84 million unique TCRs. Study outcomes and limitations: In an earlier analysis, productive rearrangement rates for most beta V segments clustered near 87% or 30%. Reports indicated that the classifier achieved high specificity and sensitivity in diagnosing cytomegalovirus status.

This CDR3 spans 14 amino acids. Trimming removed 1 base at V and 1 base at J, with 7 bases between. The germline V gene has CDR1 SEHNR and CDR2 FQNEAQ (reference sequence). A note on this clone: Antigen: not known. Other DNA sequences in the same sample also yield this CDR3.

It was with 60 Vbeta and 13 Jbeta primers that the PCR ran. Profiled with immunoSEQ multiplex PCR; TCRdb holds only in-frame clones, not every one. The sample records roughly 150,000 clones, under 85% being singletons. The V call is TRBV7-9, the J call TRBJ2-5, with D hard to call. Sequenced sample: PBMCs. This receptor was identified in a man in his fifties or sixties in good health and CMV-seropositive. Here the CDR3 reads CASSLVGGQETQYF. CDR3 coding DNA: TGTGCCAGCAGCTTAGTAGGCGGCCAAGAGACCCAGTACTTC.